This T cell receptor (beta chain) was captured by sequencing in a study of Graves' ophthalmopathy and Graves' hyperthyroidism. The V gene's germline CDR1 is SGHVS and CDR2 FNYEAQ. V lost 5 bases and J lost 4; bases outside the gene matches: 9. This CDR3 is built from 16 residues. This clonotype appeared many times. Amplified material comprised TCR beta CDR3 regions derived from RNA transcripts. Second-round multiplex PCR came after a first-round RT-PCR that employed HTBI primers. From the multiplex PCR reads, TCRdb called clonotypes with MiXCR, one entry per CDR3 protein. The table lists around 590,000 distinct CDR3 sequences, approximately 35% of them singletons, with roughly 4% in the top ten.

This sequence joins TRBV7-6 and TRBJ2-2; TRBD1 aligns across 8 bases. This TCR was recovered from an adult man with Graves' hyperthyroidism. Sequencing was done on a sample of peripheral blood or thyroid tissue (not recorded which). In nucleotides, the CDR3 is TGTGCCAGCAGCCCCCCCGGGACAGGAGCCACCGGGGAGCTGTTTTTT. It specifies CASSPPGTGATGELFF.